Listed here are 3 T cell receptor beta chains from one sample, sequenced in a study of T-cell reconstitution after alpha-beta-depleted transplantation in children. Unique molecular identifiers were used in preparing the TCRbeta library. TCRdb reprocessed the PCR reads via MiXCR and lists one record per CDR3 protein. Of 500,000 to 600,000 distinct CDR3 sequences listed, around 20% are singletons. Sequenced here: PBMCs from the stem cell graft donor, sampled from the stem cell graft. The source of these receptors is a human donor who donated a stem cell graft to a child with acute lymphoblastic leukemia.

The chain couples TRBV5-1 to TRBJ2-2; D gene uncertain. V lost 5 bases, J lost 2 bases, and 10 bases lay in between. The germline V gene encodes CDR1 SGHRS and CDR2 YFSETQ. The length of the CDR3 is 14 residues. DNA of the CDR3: TGCGCCAGCAGACGAACAACTAACACCGGGGAGCTGTTTTTT. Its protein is CASRRTTNTGELFF.

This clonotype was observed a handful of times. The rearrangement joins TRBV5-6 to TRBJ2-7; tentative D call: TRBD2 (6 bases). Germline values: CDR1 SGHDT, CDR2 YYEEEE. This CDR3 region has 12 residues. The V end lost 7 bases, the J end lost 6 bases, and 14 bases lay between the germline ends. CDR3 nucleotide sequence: TGTGCCAGCTTCGGATGGGGAGGCGAGCAGTACTTC. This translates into CASFGWGGEQYF.

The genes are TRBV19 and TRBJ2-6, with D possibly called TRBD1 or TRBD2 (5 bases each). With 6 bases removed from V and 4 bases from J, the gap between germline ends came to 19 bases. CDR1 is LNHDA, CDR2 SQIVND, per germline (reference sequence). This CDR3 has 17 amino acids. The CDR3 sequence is CASREKTGRKGANVLTF. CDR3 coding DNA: TGTGCCAGTAGGGAAAAGACGGGGCGTAAGGGGGCCAACGTCCTGACTTTC.